This is a list of T cell receptor beta chains from one sample in a study of blood T cell repertoires in COVID-19. The table came from immunoSEQ multiplex PCR; TCRdb's copy has only in-frame clones and leaves some out. The data contain 60,000 to 80,000 clones, roughly 90% of them singletons. The sequencing input was peripheral blood. The receptors here all came from a human donor in a cohort sampled during active COVID-19. The CDR3 runs from the conserved cysteine through the conserved F or W. The order of the fields is clone size, D gene, J gene, V gene, CDR3 protein, CDR3 DNA. The D gene is left open where the match is weak. Expanded clones get a size class; other rows say once, few or many, or leave the size out.

. TRBD2 TRBJ2-7 TRBV7-6 CASSPGLAGLSSYEQYF TGTGCCAGCAGCCCGGGACTAGCGGGTTTGAGCTCCTACGAGCAGTACTTC
. TRBD1 TRBJ1-6 TRBV7-3 CASSLTGGAGSPLHF TGTGCCAGCAGCTTAACAGGGGGCGCGGGTTCACCCCTCCACTTT
. . TRBJ1-1 TRBV6-5 CASSYSIRGTEAFF TGTGCCAGCAGTTACTCGATACGGGGCACTGAAGCTTTCTTT
. TRBD1 TRBJ2-7 TRBV2 CAIKTPGTASYEQYF TGTGCCATCAAAACCCCCGGGACAGCTTCCTACGAGCAGTACTTC
. . TRBJ1-2 TRBV5-6 CASSLTPATGANYGYTF TGTGCCAGCAGCTTAACCCCCGCGACAGGAGCTAACTATGGCTACACCTTC
. TRBD1 TRBJ2-1 TRBV6-6 CASNRQGAGEQFF TGTGCCAGCAACCGACAGGGGGCAGGGGAGCAGTTCTTC
. TRBD1 TRBJ2-7 TRBV5-4 CASSDWDRVGYEQYF TGTGCCAGCAGCGACTGGGACAGGGTTGGATACGAGCAGTACTTC
. TRBD1 TRBJ2-7 TRBV11-2 CASSLVRGPGCAYEQYF TGTGCCAGCAGCTTAGTCAGGGGGCCGGGTTGTGCCTACGAGCAGTACTTC
. TRBD1 TRBJ1-1 TRBV6-1 CASSGQGSIFNTEAFF TGTGCCAGCAGTGGACAGGGGAGTATATTTAACACTGAAGCTTTCTTT
. . TRBJ2-2 TRBV4-3 CASSPKIGAGLSPNTGELFF TGCGCCAGCAGCCCCAAGATAGGAGCAGGGCTCAGCCCGAACACCGGGGAGCTGTTTTTT
. TRBD1 TRBJ2-7 TRBV5-1 CASSSGQRSYEQYF TGCGCCAGCAGCTCGGGACAGCGGTCCTACGAGCAGTACTTC
few . TRBJ2-7 TRBV11-2 CASSLSGSYEQYF TGTGCCAGCAGCCTTAGCGGATCCTACGAGCAGTACTTC
. TRBD1 TRBJ2-7 TRBV30 CAWSFGTVTYEQYF TGTGCCTGGAGTTTCGGGACAGTAACCTACGAGCAGTACTTC
once TRBD2 TRBJ2-3 TRBV5-4 CASSLVMLAGPTDTQYF TGTGCCAGCAGCTTGGTGATGCTAGCGGGACCCACAGATACGCAGTATTTT
once . TRBJ1-1 TRBV30 CAWIRGTLDTEAFF TGTGCCTGGATAAGGGGCACGTTGGACACTGAAGCTTTCTTT
. . TRBJ1-3 TRBV24-1 CATSDLQRTGNTIYF TGTGCCACCAGTGATTTGCAGAGGACTGGAAACACCATATATTTT
. . TRBJ1-1 TRBV6-1 CASSEEASGWVNTEAFF TGTGCCAGCAGTGAAGAAGCGAGCGGGTGGGTGAACACTGAAGCTTTCTTT
. TRBD1 TRBJ2-3 TRBV4-1 CASSQGTGAQYF TGCGCCAGCAGCCAGGGGACAGGGGCGCAGTATTTT
. . TRBJ1-6 TRBV9 CASSVAGSSYNSPLHF TGTGCCAGCAGCGTGGCGGGATCCTCCTATAATTCACCCCTCCACTTT
once TRBD1 TRBJ1-6 TRBV6-5 CASSSTGTVGSSPLHF TGTGCCAGCAGTTCTACCGGGACAGTTGGGAGTTCACCCCTCCACTTT
. . TRBJ1-1 TRBV29-1 CSVEVQNTEAFF TGCAGCGTTGAAGTCCAAAACACTGAAGCTTTCTTT
. TRBD1 TRBJ2-7 TRBV7-9 CASSFYRQRDRNEQYF TGTGCCAGCAGCTTCTACAGACAACGGGACAGGAACGAGCAGTACTTC
. TRBD2 TRBJ2-3 TRBV10-3 CATKLAGDSTDTQYF TGTGCCACCAAACTAGCGGGGGATAGCACAGATACGCAGTATTTT
once TRBD2 TRBJ2-1 TRBV7-9 CASSLVAGGWNNEQFF TGTGCCAGCAGCTTAGTAGCGGGAGGTTGGAACAATGAGCAGTTCTTC
. . TRBJ1-2 TRBV6-5 CASSYSRVYGYTF TGTGCCAGCAGTTACTCACGGGTTTATGGCTACACCTTC
. TRBD1 TRBJ2-7 TRBV2 CASSGDSSYEQYF TGTGCCAGCAGTGGGGACAGCTCCTACGAGCAGTACTTC
. TRBD2 TRBJ2-5 TRBV6-5 CASSYVLAGGLETQYF TGTGCCAGCAGTTACGTACTAGCGGGAGGACTCGAGACCCAGTACTTC
. TRBD1 TRBJ2-7 TRBV2 CASLTGDFYEQYF TGTGCCAGTCTGACAGGGGACTTCTACGAGCAGTACTTC
. . TRBJ1-2 TRBV15 CATSRGRDYGYTF TGTGCCACCAGCAGGGGCCGCGACTATGGCTACACCTTC
. . TRBJ1-1 TRBV15 CATSRDGEGVLNTEAFF TGTGCCACCAGCAGAGACGGGGAGGGGGTTTTGAACACTGAAGCTTTCTTT
. . TRBJ1-5 TRBV7-8 CASSLVGAASNQPQHF TGTGCCAGCAGCTTAGTAGGGGCGGCCTCCAATCAGCCCCAGCATTTT
. TRBD1 TRBJ2-5 TRBV15 CATGTAIQETQYF TGTGCCACCGGGACAGCCATACAAGAGACCCAGTACTTC
. TRBD2 TRBJ2-1 TRBV5-6 CASSLPSGSYEQFF TGTGCCAGCAGCTTACCTAGCGGGAGTTATGAGCAGTTCTTC
. TRBD2 TRBJ2-3 TRBV7-8 CASSFGSSGSDTQYF TGTGCCAGCAGCTTCGGGTCTAGCGGGAGTGATACGCAGTATTTT
. TRBD2 TRBJ2-7 TRBV13 CASSFPRTSHEQYF TGTGCCAGCAGCTTCCCTAGGACTAGCCACGAGCAGTACTTC
once . TRBJ1-1 TRBV10-3 CAISDPDGGASALDTEAFF TGTGCCATCAGTGACCCGGACGGGGGGGCGTCCGCCTTGGACACTGAAGCTTTCTTT
. . TRBJ2-2 TRBV4-2 CASSRTGPRITGELFF TGTGCCAGCAGCCGAACAGGGCCAAGGATCACCGGGGAGCTGTTTTTT
. . TRBJ1-1 TRBV11-3 CASSSGSFEAFF TGTGCCAGCAGCTCGGGTAGCTTCGAAGCTTTCTTT
. TRBD2 TRBJ2-2 TRBV7-2 CASSLGQAGGELFF TGTGCCAGCAGCTTAGGGCAAGCGGGAGGGGAGCTGTTTTTT
few . TRBJ1-1 TRBV30 CAWSDGGNTEAFF TGTGCCTGGAGTGATGGAGGGAACACTGAAGCTTTCTTT
. TRBD1 TRBJ2-7 TRBV4-2 CASSPTGNLDEQYF TGTGCCAGCAGCCCGACAGGGAACCTGGACGAGCAGTACTTC
. . TRBJ1-2 TRBV9 CASSALERGRGGYTF TGTGCCAGCAGCGCCTTGGAGCGGGGCCGGGGTGGCTACACCTTC
. TRBD1 TRBJ1-2 TRBV23-1 CASHRGRSYYGYTF TGCGCCAGCCACAGGGGCCGAAGTTACTATGGCTACACCTTC
. . TRBJ2-7 TRBV9 CASSVESSETGIYEQYF TGTGCCAGCAGCGTAGAGTCGTCCGAGACAGGAATCTACGAGCAGTACTTC
once . TRBJ2-5 TRBV7-2 CASSLVKAAQYF TGTGCCAGCAGCTTAGTGAAGGCGGCCCAGTACTTC
once . TRBJ2-2 TRBV24-1 CATSDQPYRQYGPNGELFF TGTGCCACCAGTGACCAACCCTACCGACAGTACGGGCCCAACGGGGAGCTGTTTTTT
. . TRBJ1-1 TRBV7-9 CASSSSRGGPSEAFF TGTGCCAGCAGCTCTTCGAGGGGGGGACCGTCTGAAGCTTTCTTT
. . TRBJ1-1 TRBV5-3 CARSLDQARNTEAFF TGTGCCAGAAGCTTGGATCAGGCAAGGAACACTGAAGCTTTCTTT
. . TRBJ1-1 TRBV21-1 CASLPGDSMNTEAFF TGTGCCAGCCTCCCGGGAGACAGCATGAACACTGAAGCTTTCTTT
. . TRBJ2-7 TRBV7-9 CASSLGGLAYEQYF TGTGCCAGCAGCCTGGGAGGTCTGGCCTACGAGCAGTACTTC
. TRBD2 TRBJ2-3 TRBV3-1/TRBV3-2 CASSQPGLAGYRGTDTQYF TGTGCCAGCAGCCAACCGGGACTAGCGGGCTACCGGGGCACAGATACGCAGTATTTT
. . TRBJ1-2 TRBV3-1/TRBV3-2 CASSSAAGGYTF TGTGCCAGCTCATCAGCTGCCGGGGGCTACACCTTC
. . TRBJ2-7 TRBV13 CASSLGGSGEQYF TGTGCCAGCAGCTTAGGGGGGAGTGGGGAGCAGTACTTC